This T cell receptor beta chain came from a study of beta chain features in type 1 diabetes. The authors obtained over 95% purity in all sorted populations. This CDR3 region has 14 residues. After removal of 6 bases from V and 4 bases from J, the junction contained 5 bases not matched to a gene. Germline loops: CDR1 SGHNT, CDR2 YYREEE (reference sequence). Expressed TCRB transcripts got sequenced, as all isolated RNA was reverse transcribed. Assay: immunoSEQ multiplex PCR; the TCRdb copy retains only in-frame clones and omits some. The data show some 150,000 clones, with roughly 9.3% seen just once and about 0.6% held by the top ten.

J is TRBJ2-3 and V is TRBV5-4; 10 bases are a match to TRBD1. The receptor comes from a woman between 40 and 55 years old in good health. Sequenced: central memory CD4+ T cells from blood. The CDR3: CASTQDRGSDTQYF. DNA for the CDR3: TGTGCCAGCACCCAGGACAGGGGGTCAGATACGCAGTATTTT.